The 12 T cell receptor beta chains reported below all come from one sample, sequenced in a study of shared clonotypes between healthy human individuals (TCRdb year 2020). Receptors were amplified or captured by the immunoSEQ multiplex PCR assay. The source is immuneACCESS, and TCRdb retained only in-frame sequences with V and J called. Part of the clones is not carried over; for the studies checked, unresolved V genes explain less than half of this, and the remainder is unexplained. A total of 2.5 million or so clones appear in this sample, around nine tenths of them only once. About 0.13% of the sample is taken by the ten largest. Sequenced material: naive CD4+ T cells sorted from blood. The sample's cell subset or site label, in plain terms: CD45RA+ positively selected. Receptors originate from a man aged 18 to 29 in good health.

V usage is TRBV7-2 and J usage is TRBJ2-2; possible D gene TRBD2, 5 bases. The V end lost 5 bases, the J end lost 7 bases, and 14 bases lay between the germline ends. Germline CDR1 SGHTA, CDR2 FQGNSA. CDR3 size: 14 residues. In nucleotides, the CDR3 is TGTGCCAGCAGCGCCGGACTTTTACTCGGGGAGCTGTTTTTT. The encoded protein is CASSAGLLLGELFF.

The gene calls are TRBV5-4 and TRBJ2-2; 10 nucleotides line up with TRBD1. Germline V gene lookup returns CDR1 SGHNT and CDR2 YYREEE (reference sequence). This CDR3 is 16 amino acids long. After removal of 4 bases from V and 8 bases from J, the junction contained 11 bases not matched to a gene. CDR3 nucleotides: TGTGCCAGCAGCCCGGGACAGGGGCATACGAGTGGGGAGCTGTTTTTT. It translates to CASSPGQGHTSGELFF.

The chain recombines TRBV5-4 with TRBJ2-5; 7 bases are a match to TRBD1. V lost 0 bases and J lost 2; bases outside the gene matches: 10. Germline CDR1 and CDR2: SGHNT and YYREEE (reference sequence). The CDR3 has 17 amino acids. The CDR3 sequence is CASSLAGRQGVQETQYF. CDR3 nucleotides: TGTGCCAGCAGCTTGGCCGGGCGGCAGGGGGTTCAAGAGACCCAGTACTTC.

The chain uses TRBV23-1 and TRBJ2-5; D is undetermined. TRBV23-1 is reported as an ORF; its role is uncertain. CDR3 length: 12 amino acids. Deletions cut 3 bases from V and 7 bases from J, with 9 bases between. CDR3 loop: CASSQICPTQYF. In nucleotides, the CDR3 is TGCGCCAGCAGTCAGATTTGTCCGACCCAGTACTTC.

In nucleotides, the CDR3 is TGTGCCAGCAGCTTCCAAGGGGGCGGTAGCAATCAGCCCCAGCATTTT. This encodes CASSFQGGGSNQPQHF. The chain uses TRBV7-2 and TRBJ1-5, with 7 bases fitting TRBD1. CDR1 and CDR2 from the germline V gene are SGHTA and FQGNSA. The ends lost 3 bases at V and 0 bases at J; junction bases unmatched: 5. This CDR3 comprises 16 residues. Full variable domain (outside the CDR3, taken from reference TRBV7-2 and TRBJ1-5): GAGVSQSPSNKVTEKGKDVELRCDPISGHTALYWYRQSLGQGLEFLIYFQGNSAPDKSGLPSDRFSAERTGGSVSTLTIQRTQQEDSAVYLCASSFQGGGSNQPQHFGDGTRLSIL.

V gene TRBV5-4 combines with J gene TRBJ1-1; 7 positions agree with TRBD1. Germline V gene lookup returns CDR1 SGHNT and CDR2 YYREEE (reference sequence). The CDR3 is 14 residues long. J lost 1 base, V lost 4 bases, and 4 bases had no gene match. The DNA for the CDR3 is TGTGCCAGCAGCCCGGGACAGCAGAACACTGAAGCTTTCTTT. Translating gives CASSPGQQNTEAFF.

To note about this clone: A read error may produce the germline difference seen at one junction end. CDR3 residues: CASSPSRLVGSTDTQYF. CDR3 sequence (DNA): TGTGCTAGCAGCCCTAGTAGGCTAGTTGGGTCCACAGATACGCAGTATTTT. V usage is TRBV7-7 and J usage is TRBJ2-3; D is uncertain. Per the germline V gene, CDR1 is SSHAT and CDR2 is FNYEAQ (reference sequence). This CDR3 has 17 residues.

This clone was picked up one time. The rearrangement links TRBV28 to TRBJ1-2; 8 bases fit TRBD1. The CDR3 loop spans 13 amino acids. Germline CDR1 and CDR2: MDHEN and SYDVKM. V lost 11 bases and J lost 8; bases outside the gene matches: 13. In DNA, the CDR3 is TGTGCCCCAGACGGACAGGGTCGAAGGGGCTACACCTTC. It specifies CAPDGQGRRGYTF.

V gene TRBV10-3 combines with J gene TRBJ2-1, with 10 nucleotides matching TRBD2. The V and J ends lost 2 bases and 7 bases, in that order; junction bases with no gene match: 5. This CDR3 is built from 15 residues. CDR1 and CDR2 from the germline V gene are ENHRY and SYGVKD. CDR3 DNA sequence: TGTGCCATCAGTGAGGCTAGCGGGGGCAGGAATGAGCAGTTCTTC. Its translation: CAISEASGGRNEQFF.

Remarks on this clone: This sample also contains other DNA sequences that code for the same CDR3. This chain's CDR3 is CAWSDSNQPQHF. The CDR3 coding sequence is TGTGCCTGGTCGGATAGCAATCAGCCCCAGCATTTT. V and J are TRBV30 and TRBJ1-5, with D unresolved. The CDR3 sequence is 12 residues long. V was shortened by 5 bases and J by 0 bases, with 5 bases between the two germline ends. Germline V gene sequence: CDR1 GTSNPN, CDR2 SVGIG (reference sequence).

The rearrangement links TRBV30 to TRBJ1-1, with D unresolved. CDR1 GTSNPN and CDR2 SVGIG come from the germline V gene (reference sequence). This CDR3 contains 11 residues. V was shortened by 8 bases and J by 1 base, with 8 bases between the two germline ends. The CDR3 DNA reads TGTGCCGGTGCAGAGAACACTGAAGCTTTCTTT. Its translation is CAGAENTEAFF. The variable domain in full, with the rest retrieved from reference TRBV30 and TRBJ1-1, is SQTIHQWPATLVQPVGSPLSLECTVEGTSNPNLYWYRQAAGRGLQLLFYSVGIGQISSEVPQNLSASRPQDRQFILSSKKLLLSDSGFYLCAGAENTEAFFGQGTRLTVV.

This rearrangement joins TRBV2 to TRBJ2-1; tentatively, D is TRBD2 (7 bases). Deletions cut 8 bases from V and 3 bases from J, with 14 bases between. The CDR3 is 14 amino acids. The germline V gene has CDR1 SNHLY and CDR2 FYNNEI. The CDR3 coding sequence is TGTGCCAGCCTTTTGGGGGGGCTCTACAATGAGCAGTTCTTC. Its protein product is CASLLGGLYNEQFF.